Below are 8 T cell receptor beta chains sequenced from a single sample in a study of T cells after yellow fever vaccination. TCRdb reanalysed the 5' RACE reads using MiXCR and keeps one entry per CDR3 protein. This table has about 340,000 distinct CDR3 sequences, roughly an eighth appearing once. Sequences were derived from CD4+ T cells sorted from PBMCs, sampled 15 days after the yellow fever booster vaccination. These receptors came from a man younger than 30 who received the YFV17D yellow fever vaccine.

This clonotype was seen ten or more times. The chain joins TRBV5-1 to TRBJ1-4, with D unresolved. Trimming removed 4 bases from V and 2 bases from J, with 12 bases in between. Germline V gives CDR1 SGHRS, CDR2 YFSETQ. The CDR3 is 15 residues long. The CDR3 loop reads CASSRAPGTNEKLFF. The CDR3 DNA sequence: TGCGCCAGCAGCCGGGCGCCGGGGACTAATGAAAAACTGTTTTTT.

This clonotype came up many times. One end of the junction does not line up with germline, which may come from a read error. This chain uses TRBV3-1 with TRBJ2-5; 8 bases are shared with TRBD1. Per germline, CDR1 LGHDT and CDR2 YNNKEL (reference sequence). The CDR3 sequence is 20 residues long. The CDR3, as DNA: TGTGCCAGCAGCCAAGAAGCCCGGCACAGGGGGGCGCTAGATCCCGAGATCCAGTACTTC. Protein sequence: CASSQEARHRGALDPEIQYF.

This rearrangement joins TRBV6-1 to TRBJ2-7, with TRBD1 matching over 9 bases. Germline V CDR1 and CDR2: MNHNS, SASEGT. The CDR3 runs 14 residues. V shed 4 bases and J 3 bases; nucleotides not matched to a gene: 4. The CDR3: CASSVEDRGYEQYV. Written as DNA, the CDR3 is TGTGCCAGCAGTGTGGAGGACAGGGGCTACGAGCAGTACGTC.

This clonotype showed up just a few times. The chain carries TRBV29-1 and TRBJ2-7, with D unresolved. Between the trimmed V and J ends, which lost 5 bases and 3 bases, there was a span of 5 bases. CDR1 is SQVTM, CDR2 ANQGSEA, per germline. The CDR3 is 10 residues long. This CDR3 reads CSVFFYEQYF. CDR3 coding DNA: TGCAGCGTTTTCTTCTACGAGCAGTACTTC.

This rearrangement joins TRBV6-5 to TRBJ1-6; TRBD1 might be the D (5 bases). V gave up 7 bases and J gave up 0 bases, with 19 bases separating them. This CDR3 has 18 amino acids. The germline V gene has CDR1 MNHEY and CDR2 SVGAGI. CDR3 DNA: TGTGCCAGCACCCTCCGTCTCAGGGCGAACTCCTATAATTCACCCCTCCACTTT. Its translation is CASTLRLRANSYNSPLHF.

The chain employs TRBV10-3 and TRBJ1-4; D possibly corresponds to TRBD1 (5 bases). Germline CDR1 ENHRY, CDR2 SYGVKD. This CDR3 contains 13 residues. V was pared by 6 bases and J by 7 bases, with 12 bases between. This CDR3 reads CAIRQGSAEKLFF. In DNA form, the CDR3 reads TGTGCCATCAGGCAGGGATCTGCTGAAAAACTGTTTTTT.

The chain is built from TRBV7-9 and TRBJ2-3; 11 nucleotides line up with TRBD2. CDR1 is SEHNR, CDR2 FQNEAQ, per germline (reference sequence). The CDR3 contains 16 residues. Trimming removed 3 bases from V and 1 base from J; junction bases left unmatched: 3. DNA for the CDR3: TGTGCCAGCAGCTTGATGGGACTAGCGGGCACAGATACGCAGTATTTT. This encodes CASSLMGLAGTDTQYF. Supplemented by reference TRBV7-9 and TRBJ2-3, the full variable domain reads DTGVSQNPRHKITKRGQNVTFRCDPISEHNRLYWYRQTLGQGPEFLTYFQNEAQLEKSRLLSDRFSAERPKGSFSTLEIQRTEQGDSAMYLCASSLMGLAGTDTQYFGPGTRLTVL.

This clonotype was recorded a few times. CDR3 coding DNA: TGCAGCGCGACTGAGAATTGGGGGAAACTGAACACTGAAGCTTTCTTT. The encoded protein is CSATENWGKLNTEAFF. The V and J genes are TRBV29-1 and TRBJ1-1; D possibly corresponds to TRBD1 (5 bases). Germline CDR1 is SQVTM and CDR2 is ANQGSEA. The V end was cut by 7 bases, the J end by 0 bases, with 21 bases between. CDR3 length: 16 residues.